The rows below give T cell receptor beta chains drawn from one sample of a study of cytomegalovirus exposure and HLA in healthy donors. Method: immunoSEQ multiplex PCR; TCRdb's copy keeps in-frame clones and lacks some. Among about 120,000 clones listed, 70% to 80% were seen once. Specimen: PBMCs. These receptors were taken from a human donor in good health. CDR3s include the opening cysteine and the closing phenylalanine or tryptophan. Fields, in order: V gene, D gene, clone size, J gene, CDR3 DNA, CDR3 protein. A D gene is named only where the DNA matches it firmly. Only some rows state a clone size, as once, few, many or a class for expanded clones.

TRBV6-1	-	-	TRBJ1-2	TGTGCCAGCAGTTACGCAGGTGGCTACACCTTC	CASSYAGGYTF
TRBV29-1	TRBD2	-	TRBJ2-5	TGCAGCGTTGGAAACCTAGCGGGGAAAGAGACCCAGTACTTC	CSVGNLAGKETQYF
TRBV28	-	-	TRBJ1-1	TGTGCCAGCAGTCCCACGCGGGGGGCCACTGAAGCTTTCTTT	CASSPTRGATEAFF
TRBV5-6	-	few	TRBJ2-3	TGTGCCAGCAGGGCGCCGGGACTTTACACAGATACGCAGTATTTT	CASRAPGLYTDTQYF
TRBV7-2	TRBD2	few	TRBJ2-2	TGTGCCAGCACCGGACTAGCGGGGGGGCCTCGGACCGGGGAGCTGTTTTTT	CASTGLAGGPRTGELFF
TRBV4-1	TRBD1	-	TRBJ2-1	TGCGCCAGCAGCCAAGACTCCGGGACAGGGATCAACAATGAGCAGTTCTTC	CASSQDSGTGINNEQFF
TRBV6-5	TRBD1	few	TRBJ1-1	TGTGCCAGCAGTCCCGGACAGGGATTAACTGAAGCTTTCTTT	CASSPGQGLTEAFF
TRBV28	TRBD1	-	TRBJ2-2	TGTGCCAGCAGTTTTGGGGGGACAGGGGCCGGGGAGCTGTTTTTT	CASSFGGTGAGELFF
TRBV28	-	-	TRBJ1-5	TGTGCCAGCAGTTTTGGGACTGGGGTGCAGCCCCAGCATTTT	CASSFGTGVQPQHF
TRBV7-2	TRBD1	-	TRBJ2-5	TGTGCCAGCAGCCAAAGGACAGGGATAGAGACCCAGTACTTC	CASSQRTGIETQYF
TRBV5-4	-	once	TRBJ2-7	TGTGCCAGCAGCTTGGATGAAGGGTGGGCGGAGGCCGAAAGGTACGAGCAGTACTTC	CASSLDEGWAEAERYEQYF
TRBV6-1	TRBD2	-	TRBJ2-3	TGTGCCAGCAGTGGGGGCGGGAGTGGTGGAGATACGCAGTATTTT	CASSGGGSGGDTQYF
TRBV29-1	TRBD2	-	TRBJ2-5	TGCAGCGTTGAGGAACTAGCGGAGACCCAGTACTTC	CSVEELAETQYF
TRBV18	TRBD2	-	TRBJ2-2	TGTGCCAGCTCACCACGGCTAGCGGGGGGGCACTTCACCGGGGAGCTGTTTTTT	CASSPRLAGGHFTGELFF
TRBV6-5	-	few	TRBJ2-7	TGTGCCAGCAGTTACGTTGGGACTCTGGGCGAGCAGTACTTC	CASSYVGTLGEQYF
TRBV19	TRBD2	-	TRBJ2-3	TGTGCCAGTAGTATAGACCTAGCGGGTCCAACAGATACGCAGTATTTT	CASSIDLAGPTDTQYF
TRBV6-5	TRBD1	once	TRBJ1-2	TGTGCCAGCAGTATACAGGGGGTCGGGGGCTACACCTTC	CASSIQGVGGYTF